Listed below are T cell receptor beta chains from one sample, sequenced in a study of a mutant IDH1 vaccine in newly diagnosed glioma. Their antigens remain unidentified. Repertoires were generated with immunoSEQ multiplex PCR, while TCRdb's copy carries only in-frame clones and drops some. The sample includes 50,000 to 60,000 clones, 78% of them seen just once. The sample was PBMCs, taken from a glioma patient whose treatment included an IDH1 peptide vaccine. All receptors come from a man between 45 and 60 years old with glioma. Each CDR3 is given with its conserved first and last residue. Each record gives: D gene, clone size, V gene, J gene, CDR3 DNA, CDR3 protein. The D gene is left open where the match is weak. Clone size is stated in some rows and not others, as once, few, many or a class when expanded.

d_call: TRBD1; clone_size: .; v_call: TRBV4-3; j_call: TRBJ2-1; cdr3_nt: TGCGCCAGCAGCCAGCCGGGCAGGGGGACCTACAATGAGCAGTTCTTC; cdr3_aa: CASSQPGRGTYNEQFF
d_call: .; clone_size: .; v_call: TRBV10-2; j_call: TRBJ2-5; cdr3_nt: TGCGCCAGCAGTGGCCCCCCCCGGGAGACCCAGTACTTC; cdr3_aa: CASSGPPRETQYF
d_call: .; clone_size: .; v_call: TRBV7-9; j_call: TRBJ1-2; cdr3_nt: TGTGCCAGCAGCTTCGGGACATCACTCAACTATGGCTACACCTTC; cdr3_aa: CASSFGTSLNYGYTF
d_call: .; clone_size: .; v_call: TRBV7-6; j_call: TRBJ1-1; cdr3_nt: TGTGCCAGCAGCTTATCCGGAGGGGGACTCACTGAAGCTTTCTTT; cdr3_aa: CASSLSGGGLTEAFF
d_call: .; clone_size: .; v_call: TRBV27; j_call: TRBJ1-1; cdr3_nt: TGTGCCTCCGGGGGCTTCTTGAACACTGAAGCTTTCTTT; cdr3_aa: CASGGFLNTEAFF
d_call: TRBD1; clone_size: medium-sized; v_call: TRBV18; j_call: TRBJ1-1; cdr3_nt: TGTGCCAGCTCACCCTCGACAGGGGGAGCGGCTGAAGCTTTCTTT; cdr3_aa: CASSPSTGGAAEAFF
d_call: .; clone_size: once; v_call: TRBV6-6; j_call: TRBJ1-2; cdr3_nt: TGTGCCAGCAGGGGGGAGTCGGCTAACTATGGCTACACCTTC; cdr3_aa: CASRGESANYGYTF
d_call: TRBD1; clone_size: .; v_call: TRBV19; j_call: TRBJ2-7; cdr3_nt: TGTGCCAGTAGGGAAACAGGGGGCGACAAGCAGTACTTC; cdr3_aa: CASRETGGDKQYF
d_call: .; clone_size: few; v_call: TRBV4-1; j_call: TRBJ1-2; cdr3_nt: TGCGCCAGCAGCCCCCAGGGAGGGGGGTTTGGCTACACCTTC; cdr3_aa: CASSPQGGGFGYTF
d_call: .; clone_size: .; v_call: TRBV27; j_call: TRBJ1-2; cdr3_nt: TGTGCCAGCAGACAGACAGGAACTAACTATGGCTACACCTTC; cdr3_aa: CASRQTGTNYGYTF
d_call: .; clone_size: .; v_call: TRBV19; j_call: TRBJ1-6; cdr3_nt: TGTGCCAGTGGCCAGGAGTCACCCCTCCACTTT; cdr3_aa: CASGQESPLHF
d_call: TRBD1; clone_size: .; v_call: TRBV5-4; j_call: TRBJ1-5; cdr3_nt: TGTGCCAGCAGCTCGTATACCGGGACAGGGGGCATGAGCAATCAGCCCCAGCATTTT; cdr3_aa: CASSSYTGTGGMSNQPQHF
d_call: .; clone_size: .; v_call: TRBV9; j_call: TRBJ2-1; cdr3_nt: TGTGCCAGCAGTGCCACCCAGGGGCTCGGGGGAGAGCAGTTCTTC; cdr3_aa: CASSATQGLGGEQFF
d_call: .; clone_size: few; v_call: TRBV6-1; j_call: TRBJ2-2; cdr3_nt: TGTGCCAGCAGTGGGGGGTTCCCATTGCGGGGTAACACCGGGGAGCTGTTTTTT; cdr3_aa: CASSGGFPLRGNTGELFF
d_call: TRBD2; clone_size: .; v_call: TRBV18; j_call: TRBJ2-2; cdr3_nt: TGTGCCAGCTCACCAATGCTAGCGGAGAACACCGGGGAGCTGTTTTTT; cdr3_aa: CASSPMLAENTGELFF
d_call: .; clone_size: .; v_call: TRBV5-1; j_call: TRBJ1-2; cdr3_nt: TGCGCCAGCAGCTTGGAAGGCGGTTATGGCTACACCTTC; cdr3_aa: CASSLEGGYGYTF
d_call: .; clone_size: .; v_call: TRBV6-5; j_call: TRBJ1-1; cdr3_nt: TGTGCCAGCAGAAGGAACACTGAAGCTTTCTTT; cdr3_aa: CASRRNTEAFF
d_call: TRBD2; clone_size: .; v_call: TRBV27; j_call: TRBJ2-3; cdr3_nt: TGTGCCAGCAGTTTCTCCGCTTTTAGCGGGGCCCGGGGGGATACGCAGTATTTT; cdr3_aa: CASSFSAFSGARGDTQYF
d_call: .; clone_size: .; v_call: TRBV4-3; j_call: TRBJ2-2; cdr3_nt: TGCGCCAGCAGCCAAGATACAGGGACTGTCGGGGAGCTGTTTTTT; cdr3_aa: CASSQDTGTVGELFF
d_call: .; clone_size: once; v_call: TRBV9; j_call: TRBJ1-1; cdr3_nt: TGTGCCAGCAGCGCCGGACAGACGAACACTGAAGCTTTCTTT; cdr3_aa: CASSAGQTNTEAFF